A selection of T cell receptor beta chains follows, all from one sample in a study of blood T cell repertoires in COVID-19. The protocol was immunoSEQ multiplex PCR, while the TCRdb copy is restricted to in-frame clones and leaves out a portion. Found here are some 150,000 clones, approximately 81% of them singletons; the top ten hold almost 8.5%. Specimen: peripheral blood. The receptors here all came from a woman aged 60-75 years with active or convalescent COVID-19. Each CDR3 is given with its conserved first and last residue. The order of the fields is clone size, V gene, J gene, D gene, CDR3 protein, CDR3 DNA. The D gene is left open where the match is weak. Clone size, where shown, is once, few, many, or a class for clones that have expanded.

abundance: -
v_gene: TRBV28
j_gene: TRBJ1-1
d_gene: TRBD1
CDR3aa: CASTRTGTPSEAFF
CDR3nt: TGTGCCAGCACCCGGACAGGTACCCCCTCTGAAGCTTTCTTT

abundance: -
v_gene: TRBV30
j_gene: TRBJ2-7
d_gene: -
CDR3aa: CATPAVGTAGEQYF
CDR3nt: TGTGCCACCCCGGCGGTGGGTACGGCGGGGGAGCAGTACTTC

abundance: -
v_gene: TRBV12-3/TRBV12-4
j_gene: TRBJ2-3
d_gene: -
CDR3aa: CASSFQQGKYF
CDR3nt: TGTGCCAGCAGTTTTCAGCAGGGAAAGTATTTT

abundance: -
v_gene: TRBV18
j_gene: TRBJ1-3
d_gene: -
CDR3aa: CASSPRTGGDSGNTIYF
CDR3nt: TGTGCCAGCTCACCACGAACAGGTGGGGACTCTGGAAACACCATATATTTT

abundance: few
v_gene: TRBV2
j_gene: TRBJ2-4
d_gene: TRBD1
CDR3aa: CASSEQGVPYF
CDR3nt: TGTGCCAGCAGCGAACAGGGGGTTCCGTACTTC

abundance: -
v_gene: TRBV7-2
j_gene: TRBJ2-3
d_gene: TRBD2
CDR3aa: CASSSPGGSFSTDTQYF
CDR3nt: TGTGCCAGCAGCTCCCCGGGCGGGAGTTTTTCCACAGATACGCAGTATTTT

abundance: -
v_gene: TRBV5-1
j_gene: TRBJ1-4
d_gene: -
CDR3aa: CASSLVGAANEKLFF
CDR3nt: TGCGCCAGCAGCTTGGTGGGAGCGGCTAATGAAAAACTGTTTTTT

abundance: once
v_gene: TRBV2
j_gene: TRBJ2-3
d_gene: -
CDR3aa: CASSTGTPPDTQYF
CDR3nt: TGTGCCAGCAGCACCGGGACACCGCCGGATACGCAGTATTTT

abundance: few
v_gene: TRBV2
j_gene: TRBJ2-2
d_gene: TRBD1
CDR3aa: CASSGRGRNTGELFF
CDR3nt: TGTGCCAGCAGTGGAAGGGGGCGGAACACCGGGGAGCTGTTTTTT

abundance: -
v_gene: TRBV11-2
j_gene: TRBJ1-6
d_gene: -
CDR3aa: CASSLANRPGDSPLHF
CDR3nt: TGTGCCAGCAGCTTAGCCAATAGACCAGGGGACTCACCCCTCCACTTT

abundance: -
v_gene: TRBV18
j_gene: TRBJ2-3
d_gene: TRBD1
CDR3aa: CASSPRQGSDTQYF
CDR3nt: TGTGCCAGCTCACCAAGACAGGGGAGCGATACGCAGTATTTT

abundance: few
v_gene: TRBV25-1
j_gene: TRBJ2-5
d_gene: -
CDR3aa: CASSKKSEGETQYF
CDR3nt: TGTGCCAGCAGTAAGAAGAGCGAGGGAGAGACCCAGTACTTC

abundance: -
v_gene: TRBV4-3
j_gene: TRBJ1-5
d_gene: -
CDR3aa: CASSQGVRGNQPQHF
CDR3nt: TGCGCCAGCAGCCAAGGAGTCCGGGGCAATCAGCCCCAGCATTTT

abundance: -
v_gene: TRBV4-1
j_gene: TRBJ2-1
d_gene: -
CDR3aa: CASSQVGGGYNEQFF
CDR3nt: TGCGCCAGCAGCCAAGTCGGGGGAGGCTACAATGAGCAGTTCTTC

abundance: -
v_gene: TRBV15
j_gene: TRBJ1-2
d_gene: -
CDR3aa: CATSRVGGSSYGYTF
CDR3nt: TGTGCCACCAGCAGAGTAGGAGGCAGCTCCTATGGCTACACCTTC

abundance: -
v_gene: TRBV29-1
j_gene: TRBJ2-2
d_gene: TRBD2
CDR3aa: CSVETSGTSNTGELFF
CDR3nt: TGCAGCGTTGAGACTAGCGGGACCTCGAACACCGGGGAGCTGTTTTTT

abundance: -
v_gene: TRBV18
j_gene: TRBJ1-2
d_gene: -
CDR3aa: CASSPYPPVATYGYTF
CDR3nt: TGTGCCAGCTCACCATACCCGCCAGTAGCTACCTATGGCTACACCTTC

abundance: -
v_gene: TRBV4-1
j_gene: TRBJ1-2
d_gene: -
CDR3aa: CASSQEWQGRGYTF
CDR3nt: TGCGCCAGCAGCCAAGAGTGGCAGGGAAGGGGCTACACCTTC

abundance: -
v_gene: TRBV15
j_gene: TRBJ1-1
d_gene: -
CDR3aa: CATRPRVTPNTEAFF
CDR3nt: TGTGCCACCAGGCCGCGGGTTACCCCGAACACTGAAGCTTTCTTT

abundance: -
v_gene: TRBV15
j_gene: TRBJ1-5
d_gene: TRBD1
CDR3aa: CATSEQGYSNQPQHF
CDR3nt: TGTGCCACCAGCGAACAGGGGTATAGCAATCAGCCCCAGCATTTT

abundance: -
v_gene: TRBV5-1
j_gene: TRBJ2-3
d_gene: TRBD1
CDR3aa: CASSLEQGDGTDTQYF
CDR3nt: TGCGCCAGCAGCTTGGAACAGGGGGATGGGACAGATACGCAGTATTTT

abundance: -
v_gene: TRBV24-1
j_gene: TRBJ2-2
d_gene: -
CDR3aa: CATSDLQGAGELFF
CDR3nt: TGTGCCACCAGTGATCTACAGGGAGCCGGGGAGCTGTTTTTT

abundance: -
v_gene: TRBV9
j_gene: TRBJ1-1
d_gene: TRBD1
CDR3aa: CASSANRGTGEDTEAFF
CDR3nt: TGTGCCAGCAGCGCAAATAGGGGGACAGGGGAGGATACTGAAGCTTTCTTT

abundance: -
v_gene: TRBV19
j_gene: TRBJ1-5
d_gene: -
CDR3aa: CASSGGSNQPQHF
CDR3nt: TGTGCCAGTAGTGGGGGGAGCAATCAGCCCCAGCATTTT

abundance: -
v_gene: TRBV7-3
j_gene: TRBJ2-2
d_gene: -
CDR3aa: CASGAHATGELFF
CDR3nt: TGTGCCAGCGGGGCCCACGCCACCGGGGAGCTGTTTTTT

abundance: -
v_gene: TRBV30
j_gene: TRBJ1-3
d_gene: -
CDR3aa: CAWSVTSGNTIYF
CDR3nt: TGTGCCTGGAGCGTTACTTCTGGAAACACCATATATTTT

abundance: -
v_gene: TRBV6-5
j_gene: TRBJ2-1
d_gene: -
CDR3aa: CASSASGINEQFF
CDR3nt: TGTGCCAGCAGCGCCTCAGGGATTAATGAGCAGTTCTTC

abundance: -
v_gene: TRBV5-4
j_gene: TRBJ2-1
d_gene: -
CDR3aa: CASSSQGYNEQFF
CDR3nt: TGTGCCAGCAGCTCTCAGGGATACAATGAGCAGTTCTTC

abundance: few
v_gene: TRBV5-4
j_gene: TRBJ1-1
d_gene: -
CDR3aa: CASTYGSENLREAFF
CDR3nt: TGTGCCAGCACCTACGGGAGTGAGAATCTCCGAGAAGCTTTCTTT

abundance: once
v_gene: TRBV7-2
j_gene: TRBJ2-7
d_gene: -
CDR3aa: CASSFRAALSYEQYF
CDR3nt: TGTGCCAGCAGCTTCAGGGCCGCTCTCTCCTACGAGCAGTACTTC

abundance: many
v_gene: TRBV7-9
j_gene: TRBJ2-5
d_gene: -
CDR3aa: CASSSRPQLRIETQYF
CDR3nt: TGTGCCAGCAGCTCCCGACCTCAATTGCGGATAGAGACCCAGTACTTC

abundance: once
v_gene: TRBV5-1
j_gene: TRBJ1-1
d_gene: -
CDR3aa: CASSSQGNTEAFF
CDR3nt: TGCGCCAGCAGCTCACAGGGGAACACTGAAGCTTTCTTT

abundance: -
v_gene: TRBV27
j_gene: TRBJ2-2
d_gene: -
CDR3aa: CASSRQGLGTGELFF
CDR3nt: TGTGCCAGCAGCCGACAGGGACTTGGCACCGGGGAGCTGTTTTTT

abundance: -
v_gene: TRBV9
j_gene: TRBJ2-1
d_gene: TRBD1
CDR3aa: CASSAGTATHNEQFF
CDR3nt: TGTGCCAGCAGCGCCGGGACAGCAACCCACAATGAGCAGTTCTTC

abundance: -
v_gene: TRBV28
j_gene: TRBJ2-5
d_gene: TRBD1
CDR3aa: CASSLQGAGEETQYF
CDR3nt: TGTGCCAGCAGTTTACAGGGGGCGGGTGAGGAGACCCAGTACTTC

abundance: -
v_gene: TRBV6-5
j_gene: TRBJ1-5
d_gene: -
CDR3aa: CASSGPNQPQHF
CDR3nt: TGTGCCAGTAGCGGGCCGAATCAGCCCCAGCATTTT

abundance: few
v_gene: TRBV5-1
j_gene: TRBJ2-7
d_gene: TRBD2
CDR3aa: CASSPGLTSNHEQYF
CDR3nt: TGCGCCAGCTCCCCGGGCCTGACTAGCAATCACGAGCAGTACTTC

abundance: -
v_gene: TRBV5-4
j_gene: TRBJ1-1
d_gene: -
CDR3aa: CASSLGSYTEAFF
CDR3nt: TGTGCCAGCAGCTTGGGTTCGTACACTGAAGCTTTCTTT

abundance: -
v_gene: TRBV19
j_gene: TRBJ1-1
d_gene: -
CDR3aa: CASSGVEGGNTEAFF
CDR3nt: TGTGCCAGTAGTGGCGTAGAGGGAGGTAACACTGAAGCTTTCTTT

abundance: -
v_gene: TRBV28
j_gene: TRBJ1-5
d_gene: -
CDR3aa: CASSRPGLGNQPQHF
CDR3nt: TGTGCCAGCAGCAGGCCGGGACTGGGGAATCAGCCCCAGCATTTT

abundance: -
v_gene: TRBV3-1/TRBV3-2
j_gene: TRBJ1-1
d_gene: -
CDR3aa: CASSPGDTEAFF
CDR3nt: TGTGCCAGCAGCCCGGGGGACACTGAAGCTTTCTTT

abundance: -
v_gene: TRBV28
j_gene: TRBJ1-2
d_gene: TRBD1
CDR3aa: CASSHRQGRNYGYTF
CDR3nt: TGTGCCAGCAGTCATAGACAGGGGCGCAACTATGGCTACACCTTC

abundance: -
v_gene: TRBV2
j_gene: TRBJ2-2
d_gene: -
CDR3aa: CASSEARSLQRFYAGELFF
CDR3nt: TGTGCCAGCAGCGAGGCGCGGTCGTTACAACGATTCTACGCCGGGGAGCTGTTTTTT

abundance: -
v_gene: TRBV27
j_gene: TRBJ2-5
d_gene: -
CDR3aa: CASSFVGSRETQYF
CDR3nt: TGTGCCAGCAGTTTCGTTGGGTCGCGGGAGACCCAGTACTTC

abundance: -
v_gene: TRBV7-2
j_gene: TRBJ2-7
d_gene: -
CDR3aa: CASSGQSLGYEQYF
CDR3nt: TGTGCCAGCAGCGGACAGTCCCTCGGCTACGAGCAGTACTTC

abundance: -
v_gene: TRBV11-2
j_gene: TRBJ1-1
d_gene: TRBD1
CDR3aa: CASGNRGQGTEAFF
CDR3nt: TGTGCCAGCGGCAACAGGGGGCAAGGGACTGAAGCTTTCTTT

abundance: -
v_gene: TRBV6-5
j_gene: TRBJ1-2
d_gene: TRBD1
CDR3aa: CASSYLRDRGYGYTF
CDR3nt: TGTGCCAGCAGTTACCTCCGGGACAGGGGCTATGGCTACACCTTC

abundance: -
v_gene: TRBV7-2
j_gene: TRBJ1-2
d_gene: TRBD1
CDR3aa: CASSFAGGNGYTF
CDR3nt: TGTGCCAGCAGCTTCGCAGGGGGAAATGGCTACACCTTC

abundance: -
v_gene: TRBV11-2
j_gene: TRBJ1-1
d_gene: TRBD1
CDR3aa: CASSRDRVGTTEAFF
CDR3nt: TGTGCCAGCAGCCGGGACAGGGTGGGGACCACTGAAGCTTTCTTT

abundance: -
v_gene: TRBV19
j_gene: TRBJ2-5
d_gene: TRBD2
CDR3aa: CASSNSGGGETQYF
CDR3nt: TGTGCCAGTAGTAATAGCGGGGGCGGGGAGACCCAGTACTTC

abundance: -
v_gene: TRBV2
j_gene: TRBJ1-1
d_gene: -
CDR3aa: CASSEELGPAFF
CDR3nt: TGTGCCAGCAGCGAGGAGCTGGGGCCAGCTTTCTTT

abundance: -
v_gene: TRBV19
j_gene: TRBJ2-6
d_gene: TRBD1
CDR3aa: CASTTGTGVSGANVLTF
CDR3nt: TGTGCCAGTACCACCGGGACAGGGGTCTCTGGGGCCAACGTCCTGACTTTC

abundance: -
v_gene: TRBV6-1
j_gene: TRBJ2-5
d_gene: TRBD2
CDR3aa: CASSDEGLAKETQYF
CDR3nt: TGTGCCAGCAGTGACGAGGGACTAGCGAAAGAGACCCAGTACTTC